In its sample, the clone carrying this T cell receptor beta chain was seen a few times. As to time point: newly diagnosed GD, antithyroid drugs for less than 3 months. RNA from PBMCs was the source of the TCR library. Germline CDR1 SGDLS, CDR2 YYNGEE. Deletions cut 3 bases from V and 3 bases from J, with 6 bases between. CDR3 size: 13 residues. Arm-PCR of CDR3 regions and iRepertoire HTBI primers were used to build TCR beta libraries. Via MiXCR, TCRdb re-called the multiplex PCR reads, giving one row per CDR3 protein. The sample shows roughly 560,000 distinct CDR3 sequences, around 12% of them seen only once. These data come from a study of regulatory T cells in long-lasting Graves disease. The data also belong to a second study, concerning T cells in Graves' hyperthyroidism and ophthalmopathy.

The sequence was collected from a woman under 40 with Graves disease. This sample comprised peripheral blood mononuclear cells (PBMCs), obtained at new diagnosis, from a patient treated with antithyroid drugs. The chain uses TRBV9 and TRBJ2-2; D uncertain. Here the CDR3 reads CASSGFYTGELFF. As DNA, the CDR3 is TGTGCCAGCAGCGGGTTCTACACCGGGGAGCTGTTTTTT.